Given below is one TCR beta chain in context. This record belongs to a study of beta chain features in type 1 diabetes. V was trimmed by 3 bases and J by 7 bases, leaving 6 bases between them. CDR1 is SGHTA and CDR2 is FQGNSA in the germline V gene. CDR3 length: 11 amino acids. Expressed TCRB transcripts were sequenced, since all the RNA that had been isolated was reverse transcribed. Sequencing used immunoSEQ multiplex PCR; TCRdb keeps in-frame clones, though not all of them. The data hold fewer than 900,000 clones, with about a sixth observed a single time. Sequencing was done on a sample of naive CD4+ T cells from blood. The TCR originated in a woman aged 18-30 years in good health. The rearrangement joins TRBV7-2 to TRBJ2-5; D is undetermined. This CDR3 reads CASSFAATQYF. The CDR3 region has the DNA TGTGCCAGCAGCTTTGCGGCGACCCAGTACTTC.